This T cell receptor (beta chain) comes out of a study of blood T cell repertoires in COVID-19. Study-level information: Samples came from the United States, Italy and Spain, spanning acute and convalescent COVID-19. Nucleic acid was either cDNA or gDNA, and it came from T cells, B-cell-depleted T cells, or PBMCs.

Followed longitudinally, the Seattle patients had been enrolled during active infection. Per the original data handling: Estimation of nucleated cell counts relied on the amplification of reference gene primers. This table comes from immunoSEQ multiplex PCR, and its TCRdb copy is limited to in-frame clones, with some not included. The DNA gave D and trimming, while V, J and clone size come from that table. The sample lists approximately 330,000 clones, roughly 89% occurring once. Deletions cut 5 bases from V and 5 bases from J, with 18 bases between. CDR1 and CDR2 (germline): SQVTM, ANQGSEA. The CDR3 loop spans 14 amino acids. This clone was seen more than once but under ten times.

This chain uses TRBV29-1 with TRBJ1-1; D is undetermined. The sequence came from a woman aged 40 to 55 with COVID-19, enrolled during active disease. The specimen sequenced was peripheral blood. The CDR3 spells CSVQLPGIGTEAFF. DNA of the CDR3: TGCAGCGTTCAGCTACCGGGGATTGGTACTGAAGCTTTCTTT.